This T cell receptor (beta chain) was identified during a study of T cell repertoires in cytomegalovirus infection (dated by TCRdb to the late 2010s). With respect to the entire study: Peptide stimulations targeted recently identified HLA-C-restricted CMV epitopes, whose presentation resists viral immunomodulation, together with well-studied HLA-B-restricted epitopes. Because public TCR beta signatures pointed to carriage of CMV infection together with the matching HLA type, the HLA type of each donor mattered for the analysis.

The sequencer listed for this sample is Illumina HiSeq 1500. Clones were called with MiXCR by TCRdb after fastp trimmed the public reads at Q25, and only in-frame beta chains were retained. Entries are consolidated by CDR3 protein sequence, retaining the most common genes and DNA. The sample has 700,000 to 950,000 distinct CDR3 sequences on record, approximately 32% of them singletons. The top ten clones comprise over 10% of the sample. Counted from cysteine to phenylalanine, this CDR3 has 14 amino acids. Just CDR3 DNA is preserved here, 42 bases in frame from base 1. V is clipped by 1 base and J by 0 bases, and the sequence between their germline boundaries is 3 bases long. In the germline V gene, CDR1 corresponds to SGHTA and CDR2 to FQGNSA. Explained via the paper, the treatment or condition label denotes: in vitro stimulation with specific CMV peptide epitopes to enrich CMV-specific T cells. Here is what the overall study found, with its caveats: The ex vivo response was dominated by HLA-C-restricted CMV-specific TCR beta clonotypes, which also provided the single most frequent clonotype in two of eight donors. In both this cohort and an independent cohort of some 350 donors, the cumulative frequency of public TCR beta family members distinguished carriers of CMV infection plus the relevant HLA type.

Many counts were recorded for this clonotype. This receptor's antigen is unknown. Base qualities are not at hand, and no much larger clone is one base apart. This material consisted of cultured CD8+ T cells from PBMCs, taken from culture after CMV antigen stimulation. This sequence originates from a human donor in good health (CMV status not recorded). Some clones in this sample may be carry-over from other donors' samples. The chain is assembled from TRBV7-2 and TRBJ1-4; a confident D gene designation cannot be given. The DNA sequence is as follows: TGTGCCAGCAGCTTAGACCCAACTAATGAAAAACTGTTTTTT. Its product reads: CASSLDPTNEKLFF.